The rows below give T cell receptor beta chains drawn from one sample of a study of TIL therapy for anti-PD-1-resistant metastatic lung cancer. Clones were sequenced by immunoSEQ multiplex PCR, and TCRdb holds only the in-frame ones, with some missing. The profile shows approximately 60,000 clones, 75% to 85% of them singletons. Sequences were derived from blood, sampled at baseline. These receptors were obtained from a person aged 25 to 85 with non-small cell lung cancer. CDR3s include the opening cysteine and the closing phenylalanine or tryptophan. Each record gives: V gene, D gene, clone size, J gene, CDR3 length, CDR3 protein, CDR3 DNA. The D gene is left open where the match is weak. Clone size, where shown, is once, few, many, or a class for clones that have expanded.

V gene: TRBV6-1
D gene: TRBD2
clone size: NA
J gene: TRBJ2-3
CDR3 length: 16
CDR3 protein: CASSGRLAGTTDTQYF
CDR3 DNA: TGTGCCAGCAGTGGGAGACTAGCGGGTACCACAGATACGCAGTATTTT

V gene: TRBV19
D gene: TRBD1
clone size: NA
J gene: TRBJ1-5
CDR3 length: 15
CDR3 protein: CASSIARDRGQPQHF
CDR3 DNA: TGTGCCAGTAGTATCGCCCGGGACAGGGGTCAGCCCCAGCATTTT

V gene: TRBV19
D gene: NA
clone size: NA
J gene: TRBJ2-3
CDR3 length: 14
CDR3 protein: CASRNLQLTDTQYF
CDR3 DNA: TGTGCCAGTAGAAACTTACAACTCACAGATACGCAGTATTTT

V gene: TRBV7-6
D gene: TRBD1
clone size: NA
J gene: TRBJ1-2
CDR3 length: 15
CDR3 protein: CASSLDEGARYGYTF
CDR3 DNA: TGTGCCAGCAGCTTAGATGAGGGGGCCAGGTATGGCTACACCTTC

V gene: TRBV7-9
D gene: NA
clone size: NA
J gene: TRBJ1-1
CDR3 length: 17
CDR3 protein: CASSLTMVQGRHTEAFF
CDR3 DNA: TGTGCCAGCAGCTTAACAATGGTTCAAGGAAGGCACACTGAAGCTTTCTTT

V gene: TRBV6-5
D gene: NA
clone size: few
J gene: TRBJ2-6
CDR3 length: 15
CDR3 protein: CASSYSLSGANVLTF
CDR3 DNA: TGTGCCAGCAGTTACTCGTTATCTGGGGCCAACGTCCTGACTTTC

V gene: TRBV6-5
D gene: NA
clone size: few
J gene: TRBJ2-7
CDR3 length: 13
CDR3 protein: CASTMNPSYEQYF
CDR3 DNA: TGTGCCAGCACGATGAATCCCTCCTACGAGCAGTACTTC

V gene: TRBV6-6
D gene: NA
clone size: few
J gene: TRBJ2-1
CDR3 length: 15
CDR3 protein: CASSYSMTSYNEQFF
CDR3 DNA: TGTGCCAGCAGTTACTCGATGACCTCCTACAATGAGCAGTTCTTC

V gene: TRBV5-1
D gene: TRBD1
clone size: once
J gene: TRBJ2-1
CDR3 length: 16
CDR3 protein: CASSVAGTGTYNEQFF
CDR3 DNA: TGCGCCAGCAGCGTCGCCGGGACAGGGACTTACAATGAGCAGTTCTTC

V gene: TRBV7-2
D gene: NA
clone size: NA
J gene: TRBJ2-5
CDR3 length: 16
CDR3 protein: CASSLGVPRAPATQYF
CDR3 DNA: TGTGCCAGCAGCCTAGGGGTGCCCCGAGCCCCTGCGACCCAGTACTTC

V gene: TRBV28
D gene: NA
clone size: NA
J gene: TRBJ1-2
CDR3 length: 14
CDR3 protein: CASSLLRDIYGYTF
CDR3 DNA: TGTGCCAGCAGTTTACTCCGGGACATCTATGGCTACACCTTC

V gene: TRBV9
D gene: NA
clone size: NA
J gene: TRBJ2-7
CDR3 length: 14
CDR3 protein: CASSPRIAPYEQYF
CDR3 DNA: TGTGCCAGCAGCCCCCGGATCGCCCCCTACGAGCAGTACTTC

V gene: TRBV4-2
D gene: NA
clone size: few
J gene: TRBJ1-5
CDR3 length: 14
CDR3 protein: CASSQDDGNQPQHF
CDR3 DNA: TGTGCCAGCAGCCAAGATGATGGCAATCAGCCCCAGCATTTT

V gene: TRBV3-1/TRBV3-2
D gene: NA
clone size: few
J gene: TRBJ1-6
CDR3 length: 14
CDR3 protein: CASSQDWESSPLHF
CDR3 DNA: TGTGCCAGCAGCCAAGATTGGGAATCCTCACCCCTCCACTTT

V gene: TRBV28
D gene: TRBD1
clone size: NA
J gene: TRBJ2-7
CDR3 length: 16
CDR3 protein: CASSHTTTGGSYEQYF
CDR3 DNA: TGTGCCAGCAGCCACACAACTACAGGGGGCTCCTACGAGCAGTACTTC

V gene: TRBV18
D gene: NA
clone size: NA
J gene: TRBJ1-1
CDR3 length: 15
CDR3 protein: CASSPLEVPNTEAFF
CDR3 DNA: TGTGCCAGCTCACCACTCGAGGTTCCGAACACTGAAGCTTTCTTT

V gene: TRBV29-1
D gene: NA
clone size: NA
J gene: TRBJ2-7
CDR3 length: 15
CDR3 protein: CSVSLTAWVPYEQYF
CDR3 DNA: TGCAGCGTTTCCCTTACAGCGTGGGTCCCTTACGAGCAGTACTTC

V gene: TRBV6-2/TRBV6-3
D gene: NA
clone size: NA
J gene: TRBJ1-6
CDR3 length: 14
CDR3 protein: CASSPGLLGSPLHF
CDR3 DNA: TGTGCCAGCAGCCCCGGACTTTTGGGATCACCCCTCCACTTT

V gene: TRBV5-3
D gene: NA
clone size: NA
J gene: TRBJ2-5
CDR3 length: 15
CDR3 protein: CARSLAVRGRETQYF
CDR3 DNA: TGTGCCAGAAGCTTGGCTGTGAGGGGTCGAGAGACCCAGTACTTC

V gene: TRBV5-8
D gene: NA
clone size: few
J gene: TRBJ1-5
CDR3 length: 18
CDR3 protein: CASSLLRTRGYSNQPQHF
CDR3 DNA: TGTGCCAGCAGCTTGTTGAGGACCCGGGGTTATAGCAATCAGCCCCAGCATTTT

V gene: TRBV2
D gene: NA
clone size: NA
J gene: TRBJ2-2
CDR3 length: 14
CDR3 protein: CASTVDRNTGELFF
CDR3 DNA: TGTGCCAGCACTGTGGACCGTAACACCGGGGAGCTGTTTTTT

V gene: TRBV4-3
D gene: NA
clone size: NA
J gene: TRBJ1-5
CDR3 length: 15
CDR3 protein: CASSELAHSNQPQHF
CDR3 DNA: TGCGCCAGCAGCGAATTGGCACATAGCAATCAGCCCCAGCATTTT

V gene: TRBV7-3
D gene: NA
clone size: NA
J gene: TRBJ2-2
CDR3 length: 17
CDR3 protein: CASSPRMATSGTGELFF
CDR3 DNA: TGTGCCAGCAGCCCAAGAATGGCTACCTCGGGCACCGGGGAGCTGTTTTTT

V gene: TRBV11-1
D gene: NA
clone size: NA
J gene: TRBJ1-2
CDR3 length: 12
CDR3 protein: CASSLGHNRYTF
CDR3 DNA: TGTGCCAGCAGCTTAGGGCACAATCGCTACACCTTC

V gene: TRBV15
D gene: NA
clone size: NA
J gene: TRBJ1-4
CDR3 length: 15
CDR3 protein: CATSTRGVLNEKLFF
CDR3 DNA: TGTGCCACCAGTACTCGAGGGGTCCTCAATGAAAAACTGTTTTTT

V gene: TRBV10-3
D gene: TRBD2
clone size: NA
J gene: TRBJ2-1
CDR3 length: 12
CDR3 protein: CAISERAGVEFF
CDR3 DNA: TGTGCCATCAGTGAGCGGGCGGGAGTGGAGTTCTTC

V gene: TRBV27
D gene: NA
clone size: NA
J gene: TRBJ2-3
CDR3 length: 19
CDR3 protein: CASSLFVGISRDTRDTQYF
CDR3 DNA: TGTGCCAGCAGTTTATTTGTAGGGATTAGCCGGGACACTAGGGATACGCAGTATTTT

V gene: TRBV30
D gene: NA
clone size: NA
J gene: TRBJ2-3
CDR3 length: 11
CDR3 protein: CAWSSTDTQYF
CDR3 DNA: TGTGCCTGGAGCTCTACAGATACGCAGTATTTT

V gene: TRBV24-1
D gene: TRBD2
clone size: NA
J gene: TRBJ2-1
CDR3 length: 15
CDR3 protein: CATSSRTSGGNEQFF
CDR3 DNA: TGTGCCACCAGTAGTAGGACTAGCGGGGGGAATGAGCAGTTCTTC

V gene: TRBV7-9
D gene: TRBD2
clone size: NA
J gene: TRBJ2-2
CDR3 length: 18
CDR3 protein: CASSLRLAGGVNTGELFF
CDR3 DNA: TGTGCCAGCAGCTTACGACTAGCGGGAGGGGTGAACACCGGGGAGCTGTTTTTT

V gene: TRBV7-3
D gene: NA
clone size: NA
J gene: TRBJ1-2
CDR3 length: 12
CDR3 protein: CASTPREDGYTF
CDR3 DNA: TGTGCCAGCACCCCTCGCGAAGATGGCTACACCTTC

V gene: TRBV10-3
D gene: TRBD1
clone size: NA
J gene: TRBJ1-5
CDR3 length: 14
CDR3 protein: CAISGTVEDQPQHF
CDR3 DNA: TGTGCCATCAGCGGGACAGTAGAGGATCAGCCCCAGCATTTT

V gene: TRBV29-1
D gene: NA
clone size: NA
J gene: TRBJ2-5
CDR3 length: 15
CDR3 protein: CSVEPRQVIQETQYF
CDR3 DNA: TGCAGCGTTGAGCCTCGACAGGTCATTCAAGAGACCCAGTACTTC